This TCR beta chain was found in a study of cytomegalovirus exposure and HLA in healthy donors. The PCR had 60 Vbeta and 13 Jbeta primers. Only in-frame clones appear in the TCRdb table, and some are missing; sequencing was by immunoSEQ multiplex PCR. The sample includes approximately 90,000 clones, 76% of them seen just once. The V end was cut by 4 bases, the J end by 10 bases, with 17 bases between. The CDR3 has 15 amino acids. Germline CDR1 and CDR2: MRHNA and SNTAGT. Sequencing was carried out using PBMCs. V and J are TRBV6-4 and TRBJ1-6; perhaps TRBD1 as D (6 bases). This sequence was found in a man in his forties or fifties in good health and CMV-seronegative. The CDR3 here is CASSVDTGFRSPLHF. The DNA of the CDR3 is TGTGCCAGCAGTGTAGATACAGGGTTTAGGTCACCCCTCCACTTT.